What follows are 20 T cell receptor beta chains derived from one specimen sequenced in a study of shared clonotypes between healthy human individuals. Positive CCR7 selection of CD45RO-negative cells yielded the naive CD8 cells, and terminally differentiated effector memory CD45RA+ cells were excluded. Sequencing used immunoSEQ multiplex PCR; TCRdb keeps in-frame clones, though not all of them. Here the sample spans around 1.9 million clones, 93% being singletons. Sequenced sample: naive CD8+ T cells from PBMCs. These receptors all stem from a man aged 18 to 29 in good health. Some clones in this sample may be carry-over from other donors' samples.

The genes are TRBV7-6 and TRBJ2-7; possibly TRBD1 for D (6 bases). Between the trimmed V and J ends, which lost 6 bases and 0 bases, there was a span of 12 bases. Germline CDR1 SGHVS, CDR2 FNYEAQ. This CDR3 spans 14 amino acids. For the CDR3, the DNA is TGTGCCAGCAGAAGGACAGTTAGCTCCTACGAGCAGTACTTC. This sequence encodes CASRRTVSSYEQYF.

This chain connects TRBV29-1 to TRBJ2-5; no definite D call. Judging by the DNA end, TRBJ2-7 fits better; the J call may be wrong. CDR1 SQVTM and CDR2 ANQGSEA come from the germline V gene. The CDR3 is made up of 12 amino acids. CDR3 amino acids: CSVGGGAYEQYF. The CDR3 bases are TGCAGCGTTGGTGGCGGAGCCTACGAGCAGTACTTC.

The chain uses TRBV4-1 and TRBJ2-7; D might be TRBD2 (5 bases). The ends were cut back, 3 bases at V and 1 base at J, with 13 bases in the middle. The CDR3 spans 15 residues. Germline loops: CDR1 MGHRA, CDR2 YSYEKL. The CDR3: CASSQDSLGSYEQYF. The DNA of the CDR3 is TGCGCCAGCAGCCAGGACTCACTAGGATCCTACGAGCAGTACTTC.

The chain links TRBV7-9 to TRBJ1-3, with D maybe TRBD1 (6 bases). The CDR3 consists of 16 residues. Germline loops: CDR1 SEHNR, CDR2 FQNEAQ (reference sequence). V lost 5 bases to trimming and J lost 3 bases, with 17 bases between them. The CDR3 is CASSTSWTEGGNTIYF. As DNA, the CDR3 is TGTGCCAGCAGCACCTCATGGACAGAGGGTGGAAACACCATATATTTT.

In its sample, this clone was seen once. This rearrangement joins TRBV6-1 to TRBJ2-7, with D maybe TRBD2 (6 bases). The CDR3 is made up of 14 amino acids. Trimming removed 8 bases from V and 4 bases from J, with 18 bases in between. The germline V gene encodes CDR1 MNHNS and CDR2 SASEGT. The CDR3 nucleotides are TGTGCCAGCGCCTGGTCAGGGACTGCGTACGAGCAGTACTTC. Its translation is CASAWSGTAYEQYF.

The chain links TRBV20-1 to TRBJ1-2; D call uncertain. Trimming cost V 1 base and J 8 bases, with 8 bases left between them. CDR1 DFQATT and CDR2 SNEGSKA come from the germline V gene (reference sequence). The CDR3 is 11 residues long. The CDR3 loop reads CSARVEGGYTF. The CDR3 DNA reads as TGCAGTGCTAGAGTCGAGGGCGGCTACACCTTC.

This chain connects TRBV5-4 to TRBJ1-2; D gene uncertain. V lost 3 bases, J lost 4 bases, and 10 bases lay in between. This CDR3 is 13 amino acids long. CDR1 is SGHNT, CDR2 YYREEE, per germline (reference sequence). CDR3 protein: CASSSSVAYGYTF. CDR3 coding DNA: TGTGCCAGCAGCTCTTCCGTCGCCTATGGCTACACCTTC.

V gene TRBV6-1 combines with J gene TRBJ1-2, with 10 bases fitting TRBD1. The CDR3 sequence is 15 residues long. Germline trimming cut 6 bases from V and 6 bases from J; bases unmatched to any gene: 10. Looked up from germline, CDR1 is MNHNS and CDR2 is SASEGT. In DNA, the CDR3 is TGTGCCAGCAGCTACCATCGGACAGGGGGGGATGGCTACACCTTC. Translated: CASSYHRTGGDGYTF.

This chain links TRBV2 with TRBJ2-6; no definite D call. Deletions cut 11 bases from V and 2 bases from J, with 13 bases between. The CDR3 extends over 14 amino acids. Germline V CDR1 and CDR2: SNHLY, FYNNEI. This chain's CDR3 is CAWAGYTGANVLTF. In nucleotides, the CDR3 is TGTGCCTGGGCCGGATATACTGGGGCCAACGTCCTGACTTTC.

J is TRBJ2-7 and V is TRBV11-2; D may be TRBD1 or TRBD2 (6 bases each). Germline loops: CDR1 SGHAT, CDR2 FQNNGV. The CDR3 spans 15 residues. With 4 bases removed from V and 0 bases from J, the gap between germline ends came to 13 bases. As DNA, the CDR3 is TGTGCCAGCAGCTGGGGGGCTAGCGCCTCCTACGAGCAGTACTTC. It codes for CASSWGASASYEQYF.

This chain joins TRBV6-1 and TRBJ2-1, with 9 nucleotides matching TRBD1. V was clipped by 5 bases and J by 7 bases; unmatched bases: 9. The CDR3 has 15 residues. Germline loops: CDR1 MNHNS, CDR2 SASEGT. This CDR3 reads CASSRTDRGGNEQFF. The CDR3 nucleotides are TGTGCCAGCAGTCGAACGGACAGGGGAGGGAATGAGCAGTTCTTC.

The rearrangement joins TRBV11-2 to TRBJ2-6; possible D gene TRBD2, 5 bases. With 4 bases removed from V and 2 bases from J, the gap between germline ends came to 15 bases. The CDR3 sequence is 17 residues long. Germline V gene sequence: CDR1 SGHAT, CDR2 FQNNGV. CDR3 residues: CASSSLRAGAGANVLTF. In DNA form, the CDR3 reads TGTGCCAGCAGCTCCCTTAGGGCCGGGGCTGGGGCCAACGTCCTGACTTTC.

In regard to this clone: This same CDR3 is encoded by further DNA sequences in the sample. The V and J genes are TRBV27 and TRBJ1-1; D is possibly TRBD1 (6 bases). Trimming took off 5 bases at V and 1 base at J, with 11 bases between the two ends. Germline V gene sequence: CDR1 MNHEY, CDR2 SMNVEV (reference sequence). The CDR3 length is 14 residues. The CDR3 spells CASSPLGGNTEAFF. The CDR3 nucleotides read TGTGCCAGCAGTCCACTAGGGGGGAACACTGAAGCTTTCTTT.

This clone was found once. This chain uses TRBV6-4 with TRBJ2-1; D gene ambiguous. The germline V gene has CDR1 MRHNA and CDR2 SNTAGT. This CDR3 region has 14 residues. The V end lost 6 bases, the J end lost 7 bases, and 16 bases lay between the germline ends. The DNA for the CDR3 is TGTGCCAGCAGCCCTTCGTATCGGCCTAATGAGCAGTTCTTC. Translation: CASSPSYRPNEQFF.

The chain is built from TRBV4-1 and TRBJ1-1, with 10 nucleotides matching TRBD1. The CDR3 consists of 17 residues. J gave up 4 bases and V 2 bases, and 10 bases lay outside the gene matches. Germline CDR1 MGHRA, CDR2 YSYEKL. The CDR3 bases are TGCGCCAGCAGCCAACCCATAGGACAGGGGGTAGGCACTGAAGCTTTCTTT. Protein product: CASSQPIGQGVGTEAFF.

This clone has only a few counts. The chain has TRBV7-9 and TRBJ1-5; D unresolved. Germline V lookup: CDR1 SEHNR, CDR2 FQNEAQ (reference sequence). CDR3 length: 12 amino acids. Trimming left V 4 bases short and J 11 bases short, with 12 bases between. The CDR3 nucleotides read TGTGCCAGCAGCTACATGGGAGAGGCCCAGCATTTT. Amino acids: CASSYMGEAQHF.

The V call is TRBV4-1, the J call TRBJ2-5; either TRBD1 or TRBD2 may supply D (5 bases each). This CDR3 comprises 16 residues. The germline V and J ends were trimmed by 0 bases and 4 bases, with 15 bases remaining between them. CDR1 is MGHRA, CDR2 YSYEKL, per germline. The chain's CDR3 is CASSQDAGIGGETQYF. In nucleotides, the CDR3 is TGCGCCAGCAGCCAAGACGCCGGGATTGGGGGAGAGACCCAGTACTTC.

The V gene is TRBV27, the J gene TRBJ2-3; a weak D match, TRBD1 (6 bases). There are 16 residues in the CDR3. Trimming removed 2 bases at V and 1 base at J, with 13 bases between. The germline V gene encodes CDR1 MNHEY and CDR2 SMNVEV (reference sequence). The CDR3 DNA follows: TGTGCCAGCAGTTTAGGGGGCCTTTCAGGCACAGATACGCAGTATTTT. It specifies CASSLGGLSGTDTQYF.

DNA for the CDR3: TGTGCCAGCAGCTTATCTGAGTGGAGATATGGCTACACCTTC. Translating it yields CASSLSEWRYGYTF. The chain carries TRBV7-9 and TRBJ1-2; D uncertain. V was cut by 2 bases and J by 5 bases, with 12 bases left in between. Germline loops: CDR1 SEHNR, CDR2 FQNEAQ (reference sequence). The length of the CDR3 is 14 residues.

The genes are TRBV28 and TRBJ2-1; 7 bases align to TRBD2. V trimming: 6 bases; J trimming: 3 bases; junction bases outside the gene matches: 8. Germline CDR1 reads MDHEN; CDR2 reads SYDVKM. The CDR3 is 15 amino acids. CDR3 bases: TGTGCCAGCAGGATACTAGCGTTCGACTACAATGAGCAGTTCTTC. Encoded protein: CASRILAFDYNEQFF.